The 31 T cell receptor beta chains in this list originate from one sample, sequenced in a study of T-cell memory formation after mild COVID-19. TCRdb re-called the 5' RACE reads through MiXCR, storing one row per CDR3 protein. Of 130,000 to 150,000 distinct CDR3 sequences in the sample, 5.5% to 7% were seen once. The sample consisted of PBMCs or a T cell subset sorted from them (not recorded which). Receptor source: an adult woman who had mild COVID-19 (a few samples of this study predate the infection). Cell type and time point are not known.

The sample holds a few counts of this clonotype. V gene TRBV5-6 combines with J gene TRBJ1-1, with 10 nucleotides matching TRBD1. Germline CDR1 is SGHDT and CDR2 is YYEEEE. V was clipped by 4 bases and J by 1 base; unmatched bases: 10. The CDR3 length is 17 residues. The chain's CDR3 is CASSIAGTGAGNTEAFF. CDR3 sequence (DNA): TGTGCCAGCAGCATCGCCGGGACAGGGGCGGGGAACACTGAAGCTTTCTTT.

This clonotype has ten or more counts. The CDR3: CASSPFRANEQFF. The CDR3 nucleotides are TGTGCCAGCTCACCGTTCCGAGCTAATGAGCAGTTCTTC. This chain links TRBV18 with TRBJ2-1; D not certain. The CDR3 runs 13 residues. Germline CDR1 is KGHSH and CDR2 is LQKENI. The V and J ends lost 3 bases and 7 bases respectively, with 10 bases between them.

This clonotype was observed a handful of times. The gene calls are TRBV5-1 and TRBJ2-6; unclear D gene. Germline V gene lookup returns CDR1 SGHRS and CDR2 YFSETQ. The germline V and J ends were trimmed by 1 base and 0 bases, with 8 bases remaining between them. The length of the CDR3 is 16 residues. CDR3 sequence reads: CASSLSTLSGANVLTF. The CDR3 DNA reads TGCGCCAGCAGCTTGTCAACACTCTCTGGGGCCAACGTCCTGACTTTC.

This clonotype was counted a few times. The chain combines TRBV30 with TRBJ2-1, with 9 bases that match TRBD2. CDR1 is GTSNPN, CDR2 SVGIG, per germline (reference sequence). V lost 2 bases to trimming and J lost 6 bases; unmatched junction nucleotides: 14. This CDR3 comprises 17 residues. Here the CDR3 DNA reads TGTGCCTGGAGTCCGGGACTAGCTCGTGCTAATTCCAATGAGCAGTTCTTC. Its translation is CAWSPGLARANSNEQFF.

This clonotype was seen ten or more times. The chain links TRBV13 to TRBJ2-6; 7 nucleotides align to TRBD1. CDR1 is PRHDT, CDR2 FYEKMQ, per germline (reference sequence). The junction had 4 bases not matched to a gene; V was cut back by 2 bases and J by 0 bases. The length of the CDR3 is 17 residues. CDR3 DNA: TGTGCCAGCAGCTTAAGGGACAGCCTCTCTGGGGCCAACGTCCTGACTTTC. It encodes CASSLRDSLSGANVLTF. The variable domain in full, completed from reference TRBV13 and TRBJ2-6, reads AAGVIQSPRHLIKEKRETATLKCYPIPRHDTVYWYQQGPGQDPQFLISFYEKMQSDKGSIPDRFSAQQFSDYHSELNMSSLELGDSALYFCASSLRDSLSGANVLTFGAGSRLTVL.

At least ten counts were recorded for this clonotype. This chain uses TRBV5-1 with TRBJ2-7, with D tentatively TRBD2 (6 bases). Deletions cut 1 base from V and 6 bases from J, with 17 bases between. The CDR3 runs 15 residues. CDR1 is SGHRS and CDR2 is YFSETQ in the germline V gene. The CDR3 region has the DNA TGCGCCAGCAGCTTGAATACGGGACTCTACGGCGAGCAGTACTTC. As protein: CASSLNTGLYGEQYF.

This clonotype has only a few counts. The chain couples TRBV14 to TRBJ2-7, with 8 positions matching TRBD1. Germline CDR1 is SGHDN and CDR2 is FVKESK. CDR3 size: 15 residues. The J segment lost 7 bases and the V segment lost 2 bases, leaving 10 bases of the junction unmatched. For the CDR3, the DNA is TGTGCCAGCAGCCAATCGGGGCAGGGGGCGAAGGAGCAGTACTTC. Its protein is CASSQSGQGAKEQYF.

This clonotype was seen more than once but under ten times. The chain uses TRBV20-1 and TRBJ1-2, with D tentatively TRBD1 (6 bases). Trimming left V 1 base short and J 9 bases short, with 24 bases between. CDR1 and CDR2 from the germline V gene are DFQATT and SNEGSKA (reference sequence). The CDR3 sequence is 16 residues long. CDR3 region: CSARAGGSPSLGRYTF. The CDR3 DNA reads TGCAGTGCTAGAGCGGGGGGCTCGCCCTCCCTTGGCCGCTACACCTTC.

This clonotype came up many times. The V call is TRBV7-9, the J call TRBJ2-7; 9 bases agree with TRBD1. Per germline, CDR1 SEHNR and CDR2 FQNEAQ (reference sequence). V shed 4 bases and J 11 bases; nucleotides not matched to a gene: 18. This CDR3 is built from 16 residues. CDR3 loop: CASSSDRDRAILSKYF. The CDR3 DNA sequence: TGTGCCAGCAGCTCCGACCGGGACAGGGCCATACTTAGCAAGTACTTC.

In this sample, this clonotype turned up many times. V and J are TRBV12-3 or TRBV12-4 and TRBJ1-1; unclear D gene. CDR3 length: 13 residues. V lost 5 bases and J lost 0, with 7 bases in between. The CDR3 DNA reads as TGTGCCAGCAGTCAGGACGTGAACACTGAAGCTTTCTTT. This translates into CASSQDVNTEAFF.

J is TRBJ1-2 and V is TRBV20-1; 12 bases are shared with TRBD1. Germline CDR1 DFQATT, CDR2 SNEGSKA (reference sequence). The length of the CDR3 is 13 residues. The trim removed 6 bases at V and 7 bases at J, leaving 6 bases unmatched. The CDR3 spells CSAGGQGAGGYTF. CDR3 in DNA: TGCAGTGCGGGGGGACAGGGGGCCGGTGGCTACACCTTC.

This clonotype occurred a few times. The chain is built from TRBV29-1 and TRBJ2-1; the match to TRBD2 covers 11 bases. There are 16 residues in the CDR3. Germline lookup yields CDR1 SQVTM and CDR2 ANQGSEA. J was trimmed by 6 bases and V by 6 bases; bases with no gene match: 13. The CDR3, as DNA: TGCAGCGTCCCCCAGGCTCAACTAGCGGGGGTCAATGAGCAGTTCTTC. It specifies CSVPQAQLAGVNEQFF.

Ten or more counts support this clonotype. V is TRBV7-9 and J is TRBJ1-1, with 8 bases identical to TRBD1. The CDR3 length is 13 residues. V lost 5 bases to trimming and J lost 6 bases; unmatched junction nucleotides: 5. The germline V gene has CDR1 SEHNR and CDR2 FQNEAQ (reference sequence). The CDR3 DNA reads TGTGCCAGCAGCCCAAGGACAGGGCCTGAAGCTTTCTTT. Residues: CASSPRTGPEAFF.

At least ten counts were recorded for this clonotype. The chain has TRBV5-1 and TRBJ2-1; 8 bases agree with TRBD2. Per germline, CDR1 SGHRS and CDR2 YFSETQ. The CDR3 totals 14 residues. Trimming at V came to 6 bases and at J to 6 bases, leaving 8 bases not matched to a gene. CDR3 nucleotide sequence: TGCGCCAGCACCGCCCGGGGGGGTAGCAATGAGCAGTTCTTC. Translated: CASTARGGSNEQFF.

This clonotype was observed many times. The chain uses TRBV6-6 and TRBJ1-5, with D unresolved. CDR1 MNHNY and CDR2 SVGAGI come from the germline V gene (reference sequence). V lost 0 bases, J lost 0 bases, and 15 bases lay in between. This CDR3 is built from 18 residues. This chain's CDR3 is CASSYSRASQYSNQPQHF. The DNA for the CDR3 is TGTGCCAGCAGTTACTCGAGGGCCTCGCAGTATAGCAATCAGCCCCAGCATTTT.

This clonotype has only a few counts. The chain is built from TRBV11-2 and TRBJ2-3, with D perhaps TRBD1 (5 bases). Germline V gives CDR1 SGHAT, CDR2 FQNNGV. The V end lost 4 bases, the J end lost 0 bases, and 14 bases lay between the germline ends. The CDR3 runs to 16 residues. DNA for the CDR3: TGTGCCAGCAGCTCTGGGGTAGGGGCAAGCACAGATACGCAGTATTTT. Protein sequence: CASSSGVGASTDTQYF.

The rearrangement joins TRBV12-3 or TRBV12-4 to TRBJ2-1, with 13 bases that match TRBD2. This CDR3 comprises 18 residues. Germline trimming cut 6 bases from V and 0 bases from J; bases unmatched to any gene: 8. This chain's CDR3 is CASRGTSGALISYNEQFF. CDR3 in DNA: TGTGCCAGCAGGGGGACTAGCGGGGCCCTCATCTCCTACAATGAGCAGTTCTTC.

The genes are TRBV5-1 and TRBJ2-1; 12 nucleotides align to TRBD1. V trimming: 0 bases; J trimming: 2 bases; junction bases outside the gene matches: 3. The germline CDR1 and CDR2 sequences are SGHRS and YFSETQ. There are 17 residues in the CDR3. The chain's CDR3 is CASSLGGTGGAYNEQFF. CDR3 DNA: TGCGCCAGCAGCTTGGGGGGGACAGGGGGCGCCTACAATGAGCAGTTCTTC. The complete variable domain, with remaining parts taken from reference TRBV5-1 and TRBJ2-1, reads KAGVTQTPRYLIKTRGQQVTLSCSPISGHRSVSWYQQTPGQGLQFLFEYFSETQRNKGNFPGRFSGRQFSNSRSEMNVSTLELGDSALYLCASSLGGTGGAYNEQFFGPGTRLTVL.

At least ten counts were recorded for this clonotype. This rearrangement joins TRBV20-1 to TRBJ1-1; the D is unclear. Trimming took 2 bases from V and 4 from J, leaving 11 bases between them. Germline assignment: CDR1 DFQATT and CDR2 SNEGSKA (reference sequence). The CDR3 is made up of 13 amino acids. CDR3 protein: CSARTPWGTEAFF. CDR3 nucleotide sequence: TGCAGTGCTAGAACCCCATGGGGCACTGAAGCTTTCTTT.

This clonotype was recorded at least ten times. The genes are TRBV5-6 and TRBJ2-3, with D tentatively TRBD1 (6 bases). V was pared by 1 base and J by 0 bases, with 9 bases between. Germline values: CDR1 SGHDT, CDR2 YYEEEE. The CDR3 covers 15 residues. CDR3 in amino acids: CASSLFGQSTDTQYF. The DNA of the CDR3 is TGTGCCAGCAGCTTGTTCGGACAGAGCACAGATACGCAGTATTTT.

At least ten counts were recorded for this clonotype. The CDR3 DNA sequence: TGTGCCAGCAGTTTATACGACAGATTCTACGACACTGAAGCTTTCTTT. As protein: CASSLYDRFYDTEAFF. The V call is TRBV12-3 or TRBV12-4, the J call TRBJ1-1; possibly TRBD1 for D (5 bases). This CDR3 contains 16 residues. The V gene lost 2 bases and the J gene lost 3 bases, with 16 bases spanning the gap.

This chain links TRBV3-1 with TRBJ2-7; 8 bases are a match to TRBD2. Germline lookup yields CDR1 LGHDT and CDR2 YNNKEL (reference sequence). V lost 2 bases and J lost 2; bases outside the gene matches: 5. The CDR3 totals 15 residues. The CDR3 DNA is TGTGCCAGCAGCCAATTCGGGACTAGAGCCTACGAGCAGTACTTC. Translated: CASSQFGTRAYEQYF.

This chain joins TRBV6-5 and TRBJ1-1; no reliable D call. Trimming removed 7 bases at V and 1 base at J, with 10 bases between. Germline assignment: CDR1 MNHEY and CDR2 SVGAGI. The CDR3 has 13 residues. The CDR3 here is CASTRYPNTEAFF. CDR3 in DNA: TGTGCCAGCACGAGATACCCGAACACTGAAGCTTTCTTT.

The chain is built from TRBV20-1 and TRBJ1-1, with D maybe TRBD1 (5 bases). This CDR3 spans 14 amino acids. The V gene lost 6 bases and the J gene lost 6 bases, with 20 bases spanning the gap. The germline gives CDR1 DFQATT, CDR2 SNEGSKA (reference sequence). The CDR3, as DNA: TGCAGTGCAATCGAGCAGGGTACTAGAGCTGAAGCTTTCTTT. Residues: CSAIEQGTRAEAFF.

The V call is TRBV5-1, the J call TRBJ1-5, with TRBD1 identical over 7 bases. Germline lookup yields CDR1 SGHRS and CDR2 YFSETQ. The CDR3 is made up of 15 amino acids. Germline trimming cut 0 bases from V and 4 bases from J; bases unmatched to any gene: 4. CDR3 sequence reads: CASSLEGQPNQPQHF. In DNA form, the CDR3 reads TGCGCCAGCAGCTTGGAGGGACAGCCAAATCAGCCCCAGCATTTT.

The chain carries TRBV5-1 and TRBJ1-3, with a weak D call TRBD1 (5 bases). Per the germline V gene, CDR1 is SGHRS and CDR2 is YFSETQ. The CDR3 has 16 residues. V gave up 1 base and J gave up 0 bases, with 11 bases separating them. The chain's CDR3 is CASSLSGTDSGNTIYF. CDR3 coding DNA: TGCGCCAGCAGCTTGTCCGGGACGGACTCTGGAAACACCATATATTTT.

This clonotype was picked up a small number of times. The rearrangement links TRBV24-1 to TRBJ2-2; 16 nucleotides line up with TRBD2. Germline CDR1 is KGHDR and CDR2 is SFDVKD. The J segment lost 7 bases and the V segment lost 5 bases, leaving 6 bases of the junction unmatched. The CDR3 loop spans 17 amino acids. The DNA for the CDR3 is TGTGCCACCAGTGGGGGACTAGCGGGAGGGTACGTCGGGGAGCTGTTTTTT. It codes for CATSGGLAGGYVGELFF.

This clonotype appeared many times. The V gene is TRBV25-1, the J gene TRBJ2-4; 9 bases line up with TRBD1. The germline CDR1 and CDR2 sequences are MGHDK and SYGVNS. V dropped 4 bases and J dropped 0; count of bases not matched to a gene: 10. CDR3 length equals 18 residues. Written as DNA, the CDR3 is TGTGCCAGCAGTGGATCCGGGACAGGGTTAATAGCCAAAAACATTCAGTACTTC. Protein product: CASSGSGTGLIAKNIQYF.

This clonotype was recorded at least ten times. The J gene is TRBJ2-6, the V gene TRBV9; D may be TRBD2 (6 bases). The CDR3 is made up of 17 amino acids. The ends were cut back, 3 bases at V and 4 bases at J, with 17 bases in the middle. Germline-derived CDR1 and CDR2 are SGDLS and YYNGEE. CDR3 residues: CASSGGTRIKGANVLTF. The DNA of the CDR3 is TGTGCCAGCAGCGGGGGGACTCGCATAAAGGGGGCCAACGTCCTGACTTTC. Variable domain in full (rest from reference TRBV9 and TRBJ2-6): DSGVTQTPKHLITATGQRVTLRCSPRSGDLSVYWYQQSLDQGLQFLIQYYNGEERAKGNILERFSAQQFPDLHSELNLSSLELGDSALYFCASSGGTRIKGANVLTFGAGSRLTVL.

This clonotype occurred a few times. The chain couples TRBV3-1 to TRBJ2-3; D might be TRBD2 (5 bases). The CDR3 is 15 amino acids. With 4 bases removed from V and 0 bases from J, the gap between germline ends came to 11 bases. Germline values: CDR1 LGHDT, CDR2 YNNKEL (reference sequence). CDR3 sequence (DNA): TGTGCCAGCAGCCGGACTCTCCCTAGCACAGATACGCAGTATTTT. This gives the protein CASSRTLPSTDTQYF.

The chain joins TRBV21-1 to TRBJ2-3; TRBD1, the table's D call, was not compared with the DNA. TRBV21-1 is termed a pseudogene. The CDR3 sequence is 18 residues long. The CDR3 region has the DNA TGTGCCAGCAGCAAAGTCAATTTTGAGGGGTTCGGTACAGATACGCAGTATTTT. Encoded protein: CASSKVNFEGFGTDTQYF.